This T cell receptor (beta chain) was obtained from a study of CD8+ T cells in alopecia areata. About this clone itself: Its specificity is unknown.

Researchers took lesional scalp punch biopsies and peripheral blood from people who were alopecia areata patients. The CDR3 has 11 amino acids. The germline V gene encodes CDR1 SQVTM and CDR2 ANQGSEA. The V end was cut by 7 bases, the J end by 8 bases, with 14 bases between. Once RNA had been extracted, it was reverse transcribed into cDNA to act as the sequencing template. TCRdb's table, derived via immunoSEQ multiplex PCR, lists solely in-frame clones and lacks some. The table includes 98,000 or so clones, about 50% detected once. Broader study findings: Clonality was higher in lesional than normal scalp, especially in alopecia totalis/universalis.

The rearrangement uses TRBV29-1 and TRBJ1-2; D unresolved. The sequence was collected from a human donor with alopecia areata. Sequenced: NKG2D-low CD8+ T cells sorted from blood. The DNA for the CDR3 is TGCAGCGGTGAGGACGGTGTCGGCTACACCTTC. Protein product: CSGEDGVGYTF. The full variable domain, with the rest looked up from reference TRBV29-1 and TRBJ1-2, is SAVISQKPSRDICQRGTSLTIQCQVDSQVTMMFWYRQQPGQSLTLIATANQGSEATYESGFVIDKFPISRPNLTFSTLTVSNMSPEDSSIYLCSGEDGVGYTFGSGTRLTVV.